This T cell receptor (beta chain) was found in a study of blood T cell repertoires in COVID-19. The wider study: Samples came from the United States, Italy and Spain, spanning acute and convalescent COVID-19. From T cells, B-cell-depleted T cells, or PBMCs came the material, which was cDNA or gDNA.

This clone was detected a few times. Authors' methods: Amplifying reference gene primers gave estimates of nucleated cell counts. Here immunoSEQ multiplex PCR was the method, and the copy in TCRdb shows in-frame clones only, minus some. V and J calls and clone size are copied from that table; D and trimming were computed from the DNA. Among around 100,000 clones listed, about nine tenths were seen once. Those enrolled in Seattle joined during active infection and were followed longitudinally afterward. The ends lost 3 bases at V and 8 bases at J; junction bases unmatched: 5. Germline assignment: CDR1 MDHEN and CDR2 SYDVKM. There are 15 residues in the CDR3.

Sequencing was performed on peripheral blood. The origin of this receptor is a woman aged 45-59 years with COVID-19, enrolled during active disease. The rearrangement links TRBV28 to TRBJ1-6, with 9 bases matching TRBD1. CDR3 loop: CASSFETGGYSPLHF. DNA of the CDR3: TGTGCCAGCAGTTTTGAGACAGGGGGGTATTCACCCCTCCACTTT. Full variable domain (rest looked up from reference TRBV28 and TRBJ1-6): DVKVTQSSRYLVKRTGEKVFLECVQDMDHENMFWYRQDPGLGLRLIYFSYDVKMKEKGDIPEGYSVSREKKERFSLILESASTNQTSMYLCASSFETGGYSPLHFGNGTRLTVT.